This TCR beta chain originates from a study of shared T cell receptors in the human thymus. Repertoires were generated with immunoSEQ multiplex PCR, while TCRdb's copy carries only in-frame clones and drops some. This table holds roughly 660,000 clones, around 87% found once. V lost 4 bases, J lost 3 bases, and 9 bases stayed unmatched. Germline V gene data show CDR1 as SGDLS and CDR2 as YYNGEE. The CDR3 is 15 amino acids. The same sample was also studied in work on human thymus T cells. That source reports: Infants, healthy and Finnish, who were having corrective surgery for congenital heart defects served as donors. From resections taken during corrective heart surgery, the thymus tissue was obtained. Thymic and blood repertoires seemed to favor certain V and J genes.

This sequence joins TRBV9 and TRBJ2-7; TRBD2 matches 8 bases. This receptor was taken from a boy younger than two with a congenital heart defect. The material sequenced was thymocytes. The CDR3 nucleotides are TGTGCCAGCAGCACTCGAGCGGGAGTGGTCTACGAGCAGTACTTC. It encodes CASSTRAGVVYEQYF.